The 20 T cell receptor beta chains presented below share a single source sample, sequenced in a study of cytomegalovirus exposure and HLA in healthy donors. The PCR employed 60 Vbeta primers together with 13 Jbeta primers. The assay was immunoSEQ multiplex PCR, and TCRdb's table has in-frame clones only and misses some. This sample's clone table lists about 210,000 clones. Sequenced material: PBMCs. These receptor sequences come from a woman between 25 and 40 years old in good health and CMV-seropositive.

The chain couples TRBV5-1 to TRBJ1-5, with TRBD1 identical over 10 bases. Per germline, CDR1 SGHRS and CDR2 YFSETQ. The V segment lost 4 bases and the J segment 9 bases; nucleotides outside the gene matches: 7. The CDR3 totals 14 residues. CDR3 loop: CASSTGQGDWPQHF. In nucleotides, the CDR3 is TGCGCCAGCAGCACTGGACAGGGGGATTGGCCCCAGCATTTT.

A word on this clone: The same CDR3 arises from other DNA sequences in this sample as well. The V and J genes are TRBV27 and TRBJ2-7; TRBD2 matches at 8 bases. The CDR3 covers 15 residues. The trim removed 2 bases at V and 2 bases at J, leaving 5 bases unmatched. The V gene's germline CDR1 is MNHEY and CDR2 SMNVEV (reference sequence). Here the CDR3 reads CASSLKGLGTYEQYF. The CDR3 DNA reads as TGTGCCAGCAGTTTAAAGGGACTAGGAACCTACGAGCAGTACTTC.

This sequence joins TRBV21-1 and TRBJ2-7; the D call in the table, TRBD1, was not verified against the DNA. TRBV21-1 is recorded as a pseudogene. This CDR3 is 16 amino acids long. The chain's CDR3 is CASSAYNVGAYYEQYF. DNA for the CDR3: TGTGCCAGCAGCGCCTATAACGTAGGGGCTTACTACGAGCAGTACTTC.

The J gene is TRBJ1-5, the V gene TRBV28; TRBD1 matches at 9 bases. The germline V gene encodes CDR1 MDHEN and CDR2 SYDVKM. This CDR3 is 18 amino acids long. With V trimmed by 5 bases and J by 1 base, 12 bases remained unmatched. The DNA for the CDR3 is TGTGCCAGCAGTCCCCTTATTCCGGGACAGGGAAGCAATCAGCCCCAGCATTTT. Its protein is CASSPLIPGQGSNQPQHF.

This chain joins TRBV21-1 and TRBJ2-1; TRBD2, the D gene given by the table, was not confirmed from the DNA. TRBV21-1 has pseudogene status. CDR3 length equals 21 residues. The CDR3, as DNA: TGTGCCAGCAGCAAAGCGCTTTCATGGGGGAAACCCGGGGGTTACTACAATGAGCAGTTCTTC. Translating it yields CASSKALSWGKPGGYYNEQFF.

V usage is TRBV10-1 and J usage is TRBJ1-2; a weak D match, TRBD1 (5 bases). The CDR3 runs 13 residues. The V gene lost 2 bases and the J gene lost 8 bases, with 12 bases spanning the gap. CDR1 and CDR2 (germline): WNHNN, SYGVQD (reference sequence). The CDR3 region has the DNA TGCGCCAGCAGTGAGGGGGGGAACGGAGGCTACACCTTC. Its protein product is CASSEGGNGGYTF.

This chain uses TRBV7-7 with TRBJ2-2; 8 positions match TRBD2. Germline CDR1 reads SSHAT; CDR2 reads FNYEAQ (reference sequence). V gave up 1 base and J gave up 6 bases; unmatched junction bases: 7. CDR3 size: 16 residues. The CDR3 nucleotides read TGTGCCAGCAGCTTAGGTGGGACTAGGTCGGCCGGGGAGCTGTTTTTT. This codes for CASSLGGTRSAGELFF.

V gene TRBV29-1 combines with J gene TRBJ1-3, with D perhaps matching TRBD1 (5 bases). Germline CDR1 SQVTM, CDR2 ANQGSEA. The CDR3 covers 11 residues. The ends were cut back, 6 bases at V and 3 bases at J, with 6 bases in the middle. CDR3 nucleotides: TGCAGCGTAGACAGTGGAAACACCATATATTTT. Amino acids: CSVDSGNTIYF.

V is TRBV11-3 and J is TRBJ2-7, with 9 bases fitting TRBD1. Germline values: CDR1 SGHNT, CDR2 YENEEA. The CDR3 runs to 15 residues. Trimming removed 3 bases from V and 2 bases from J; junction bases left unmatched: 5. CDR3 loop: CASSFGGTGPYEQYF. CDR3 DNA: TGTGCCAGCAGCTTCGGCGGGACAGGGCCCTACGAGCAGTACTTC. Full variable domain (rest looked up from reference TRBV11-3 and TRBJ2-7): EAGVVQSPRYKIIEKKQPVAFWCNPISGHNTLYWYLQNLGQGPELLIRYENEEAVDDSQLPKDRFSAERLKGVDSTLKIQPAELGDSAVYLCASSFGGTGPYEQYFGPGTRLTVT.

The CDR3 coding sequence is TGCGCCAGCAGTGAACCACAGACAGGGGACCAGTATAGCAATCAGCCCCAGCATTTT. Its protein is CASSEPQTGDQYSNQPQHF. The J gene is TRBJ1-5, the V gene TRBV10-1; 8 bases map to TRBD1. The CDR3 consists of 19 residues. The V and J ends lost 3 bases and 0 bases, in that order; junction bases with no gene match: 13. In germline, CDR1 is WNHNN, CDR2 SYGVQD (reference sequence).

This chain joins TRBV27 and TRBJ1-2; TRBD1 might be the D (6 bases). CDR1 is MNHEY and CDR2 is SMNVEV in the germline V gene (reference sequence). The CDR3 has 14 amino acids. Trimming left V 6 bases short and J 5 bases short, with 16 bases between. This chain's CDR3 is CASRSNRDGYGYTF. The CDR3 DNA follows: TGTGCCAGCAGGTCGAACAGGGATGGGTATGGCTACACCTTC.

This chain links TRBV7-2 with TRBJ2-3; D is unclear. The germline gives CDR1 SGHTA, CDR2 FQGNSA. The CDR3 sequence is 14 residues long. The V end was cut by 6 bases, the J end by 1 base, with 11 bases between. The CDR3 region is CASSRSLGTDTQYF. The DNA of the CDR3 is TGTGCCAGCAGTAGGAGCCTCGGCACAGATACGCAGTATTTT.

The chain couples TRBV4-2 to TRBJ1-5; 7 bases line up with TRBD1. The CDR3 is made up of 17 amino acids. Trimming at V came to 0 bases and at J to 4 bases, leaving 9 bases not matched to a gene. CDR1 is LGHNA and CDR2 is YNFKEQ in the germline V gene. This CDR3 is CASSQEQGSLKNQPQHF. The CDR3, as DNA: TGTGCCAGCAGCCAAGAACAGGGGAGCCTGAAAAATCAGCCCCAGCATTTT.

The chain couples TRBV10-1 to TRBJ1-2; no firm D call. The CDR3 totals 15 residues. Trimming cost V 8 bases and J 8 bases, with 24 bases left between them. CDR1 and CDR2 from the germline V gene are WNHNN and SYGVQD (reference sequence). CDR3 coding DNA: TGCGCCAGCTCTCGACCCAGCCTCCCTCGGGGAGGCTACACCTTC. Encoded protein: CASSRPSLPRGGYTF.

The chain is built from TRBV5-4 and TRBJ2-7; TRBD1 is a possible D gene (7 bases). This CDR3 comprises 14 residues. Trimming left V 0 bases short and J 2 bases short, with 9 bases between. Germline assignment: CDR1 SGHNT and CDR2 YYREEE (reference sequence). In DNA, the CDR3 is TGTGCCAGCAGCTTGGGGAGGGGGCCCTACGAGCAGTACTTC. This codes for CASSLGRGPYEQYF.

The CDR3 region is CASSERQGNQPQHF. The CDR3 coding sequence is TGTGCCAGCAGTGAAAGACAGGGTAATCAGCCCCAGCATTTT. This chain links TRBV6-5 with TRBJ1-5; TRBD1 matches at 7 bases. CDR1 MNHEY and CDR2 SVGAGI come from the germline V gene. Trimming at V came to 5 bases and at J to 4 bases, leaving 5 bases not matched to a gene. The CDR3 has 14 residues.

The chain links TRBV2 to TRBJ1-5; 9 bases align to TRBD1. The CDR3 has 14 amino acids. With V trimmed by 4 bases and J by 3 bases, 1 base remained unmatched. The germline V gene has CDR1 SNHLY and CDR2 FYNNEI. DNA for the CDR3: TGTGCCAGCAGTGCACAGGGGGCCAATCAGCCCCAGCATTTT. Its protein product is CASSAQGANQPQHF.

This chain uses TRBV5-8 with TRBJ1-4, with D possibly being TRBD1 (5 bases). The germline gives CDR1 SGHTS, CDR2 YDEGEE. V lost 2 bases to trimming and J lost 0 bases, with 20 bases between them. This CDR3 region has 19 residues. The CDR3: CASSFLMAGGITTNEKLFF. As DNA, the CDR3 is TGTGCCAGCAGCTTCTTGATGGCCGGGGGTATTACAACTAATGAAAAACTGTTTTTT.

DNA for the CDR3: TGTGCCAGCAGTCACCCGAGCGGGAATGAGCAGTTCTTC. Amino acid sequence: CASSHPSGNEQFF. J is TRBJ2-1 and V is TRBV7-9; weak D call: TRBD2 (6 bases). This CDR3 is 13 amino acids long. Trimming took off 6 bases at V and 7 bases at J, with 13 bases between the two ends. CDR1 is SEHNR, CDR2 FQNEAQ, per germline (reference sequence).

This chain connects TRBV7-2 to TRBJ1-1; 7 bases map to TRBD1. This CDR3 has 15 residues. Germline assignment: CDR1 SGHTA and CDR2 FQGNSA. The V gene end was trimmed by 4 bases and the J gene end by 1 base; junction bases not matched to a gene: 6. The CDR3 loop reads CASSWIGTANTEAFF. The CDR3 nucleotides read TGTGCCAGCAGCTGGATAGGGACAGCGAACACTGAAGCTTTCTTT.